The 24 T cell receptor beta chains given below trace back to one sample, sequenced in a study of blood T cell repertoires in COVID-19 (dated by TCRdb to 2020 to 2021). The library was built by means of the immunoSEQ multiplex PCR assay. Held by TCRdb, this immuneACCESS table contains in-frame sequences only and omits some clones. Under half of the omission traces to an unresolved V gene where checked; the cause of the rest is unknown. The sample yields around 300,000 clones; 88% were counted once. Around 2% of the sample goes to the ten largest clones. The sample was PBMCs or T cells enriched from blood (not recorded which). The source is a woman between 55 and 75 years old in a cohort exposed to, infected with or recovered from COVID-19 (not recorded which).

This chain connects TRBV4-1 to TRBJ2-3, with D unclear. CDR1 is MGHRA and CDR2 is YSYEKL in the germline V gene. The CDR3 has 12 residues. Trimming removed 1 base at V and 6 bases at J, with 5 bases between. This chain's CDR3 is CASSQVRDTQYF. The CDR3 nucleotides are TGCGCCAGCAGCCAAGTCAGGGATACGCAGTATTTT.

This chain links TRBV19 with TRBJ2-1; 7 bases map to TRBD2. Germline V gene lookup returns CDR1 LNHDA and CDR2 SQIVND (reference sequence). V was pared by 9 bases and J by 4 bases, with 0 bases of the junction left unmatched. This CDR3 has 11 amino acids. The CDR3 spells CARGGYNEQFF. The CDR3 DNA reads as TGTGCCAGGGGGGGGTACAATGAGCAGTTCTTC.

The gene calls are TRBV2 and TRBJ2-4; no definite D call. The V and J ends lost 6 bases and 0 bases respectively, with 15 bases between them. Germline V lookup: CDR1 SNHLY, CDR2 FYNNEI. CDR3 length: 16 amino acids. The CDR3: CASRAALILAKNIQYF. The DNA of the CDR3 is TGTGCCAGCAGGGCGGCGCTTATCCTAGCCAAAAACATTCAGTACTTC. Complete variable domain (other parts from reference TRBV2 and TRBJ2-4): EPEVTQTPSHQVTQMGQEVILRCVPISNHLYFYWYRQILGQKVEFLVSFYNNEISEKSEIFDDQFSVERPDGSNFTLKIRSTKLEDSAMYFCASRAALILAKNIQYFGAGTRLSVL.

The chain uses TRBV28 and TRBJ2-6, with TRBD1 matching 8 bases. Germline lookup yields CDR1 MDHEN and CDR2 SYDVKM. V shed 8 bases, J shed 0 bases, and the junction held 15 bases outside the gene matches. CDR3 size: 19 residues. Written as DNA, the CDR3 is TGTGCCAGCGGGGAACCTCGCCAGGGGGCTTCCTCTGGGGCCAACGTCCTGACTTTC. Its translation is CASGEPRQGASSGANVLTF.

This clone was seen only a few times. The rearrangement links TRBV7-9 to TRBJ1-2, with D possibly TRBD1 on 6 matching bases. Trimming pared 0 bases from V and 1 base from J, leaving 12 bases between. In germline, CDR1 is SEHNR, CDR2 FQNEAQ (reference sequence). The CDR3 is made up of 16 amino acids. CDR3 DNA sequence: TGTGCCAGCAGCTTAGCCCCACAGGGTATTAACTATGGCTACACCTTC. This encodes CASSLAPQGINYGYTF. Full variable domain (rest looked up from reference TRBV7-9 and TRBJ1-2): DTGVSQNPRHKITKRGQNVTFRCDPISEHNRLYWYRQTLGQGPEFLTYFQNEAQLEKSRLLSDRFSAERPKGSFSTLEIQRTEQGDSAMYLCASSLAPQGINYGYTFGSGTRLTVV.

Here the CDR3 DNA reads TGTGCCAGCAGCGTCCTCGCAACTAATGAAAAACTGTTTTTT. This translates into CASSVLATNEKLFF. The chain joins TRBV9 to TRBJ1-4; D remains unclear. Germline V gene data show CDR1 as SGDLS and CDR2 as YYNGEE. V gave up 2 bases and J gave up 0 bases, with 5 bases separating them. The CDR3 covers 14 residues.

The chain joins TRBV2 to TRBJ1-2; the match to TRBD1 covers 10 bases. Germline loops: CDR1 SNHLY, CDR2 FYNNEI. This CDR3 is built from 15 residues. The ends lost 5 bases at V and 3 bases at J; junction bases unmatched: 6. The CDR3 loop is CASSWTGGADYGYTF. CDR3 bases: TGTGCCAGCAGTTGGACAGGGGGAGCGGACTATGGCTACACCTTC.

The V and J genes are TRBV28 and TRBJ1-5; D unclear. Trimming stripped 6 bases from V and 6 bases from J, with 18 bases between. This CDR3 has 15 amino acids. Germline CDR1 MDHEN, CDR2 SYDVKM. This CDR3 reads CASSPDGLRGQPQHF. The CDR3 DNA reads TGTGCCAGCAGCCCCGACGGTCTGCGGGGTCAGCCCCAGCATTTT. The complete variable domain, with remaining parts taken from reference TRBV28 and TRBJ1-5, reads DVKVTQSSRYLVKRTGEKVFLECVQDMDHENMFWYRQDPGLGLRLIYFSYDVKMKEKGDIPEGYSVSREKKERFSLILESASTNQTSMYLCASSPDGLRGQPQHFGDGTRLSIL.

The V gene is TRBV18, the J gene TRBJ1-2, with 8 bases that match TRBD1. The germline V gene encodes CDR1 KGHSH and CDR2 LQKENI. After removal of 0 bases from V and 7 bases from J, the junction contained 7 bases not matched to a gene. The CDR3 extends over 15 amino acids. The chain's CDR3 is CASSPPDRGVLGYTF. CDR3 coding DNA: TGTGCCAGCTCACCACCCGACAGGGGAGTCCTTGGCTACACCTTC.

The J gene is TRBJ2-7, the V gene TRBV30; D might be TRBD1 (6 bases). V shed 5 bases and J shed 5 bases, with 19 bases lying between them. This CDR3 is built from 14 residues. CDR1 and CDR2 from the germline V gene are GTSNPN and SVGIG (reference sequence). CDR3 DNA: TGTGCCTGGCGATCTGCAGGGGCTCGGCACGAGCAGTACTTC. Translation: CAWRSAGARHEQYF.

The V and J genes are TRBV29-1 and TRBJ2-7; possible D gene TRBD1, 6 bases. Germline V gene sequence: CDR1 SQVTM, CDR2 ANQGSEA. CDR3 length: 13 residues. V lost 3 bases to trimming and J lost 2 bases, with 11 bases between them. The CDR3 DNA reads as TGCAGCGTTGATACAGGGTTCCCCTACGAGCAGTACTTC. As protein: CSVDTGFPYEQYF.

The V and J genes are TRBV28 and TRBJ1-5; the D is unclear. Germline CDR1 and CDR2: MDHEN and SYDVKM. The CDR3 has 15 residues. Trimming removed 6 bases at V and 1 base at J, with 13 bases between. The CDR3 DNA is TGTGCCAGCAGGGTTATGGGCTTGAGCAATCAGCCCCAGCATTTT. Protein sequence: CASRVMGLSNQPQHF.

This chain joins TRBV18 and TRBJ2-5; TRBD2 aligns across 9 bases. Germline values: CDR1 KGHSH, CDR2 LQKENI. This CDR3 contains 15 residues. Unmatched junction bases numbered 2, after V lost 3 bases and J lost 0 bases. The CDR3 spells CASSPSSGNQETQYF. The CDR3 nucleotides read TGTGCCAGCTCACCGTCTAGCGGGAACCAAGAGACCCAGTACTTC.

V usage is TRBV27 and J usage is TRBJ2-7, with D tentatively TRBD2 (5 bases). This CDR3 comprises 13 residues. V was clipped by 2 bases and J by 2 bases, with 7 bases between them. Germline lookup yields CDR1 MNHEY and CDR2 SMNVEV (reference sequence). The CDR3 protein is CASSLDYAYEQYF. The CDR3 DNA is TGTGCCAGCAGTTTAGACTACGCCTACGAGCAGTACTTC.

The chain recombines TRBV3-1 (or the pseudogene TRBV3-2) with TRBJ1-2; TRBD1 agrees at 8 bases. CDR3 size: 16 residues. Looked up from germline, CDR1 is LGHDT and CDR2 is YNNKEL (reference sequence). V shed 2 bases and J 1 base; nucleotides not matched to a gene: 6. The CDR3 region is CASSQTYRGINYGYTF. In DNA, the CDR3 is TGTGCCAGCAGCCAAACGTACAGGGGGATTAACTATGGCTACACCTTC.

Regarding this clone: Other DNA sequences of this sample code for an identical CDR3. J is TRBJ2-1 and V is TRBV7-9; D is undetermined. Trimming cost V 0 bases and J 7 bases, with 7 bases left between them. This CDR3 region has 13 residues. Germline V CDR1 and CDR2: SEHNR, FQNEAQ (reference sequence). In DNA form, the CDR3 reads TGTGCCAGCAGCTTAGCCGGTCGGAATGAGCAGTTCTTC. Translation: CASSLAGRNEQFF.

V gene TRBV27 combines with J gene TRBJ1-5; perhaps TRBD1 as D (6 bases). Trimming removed 6 bases at V and 0 bases at J, with 21 bases between. This CDR3 has 18 amino acids. Germline-derived CDR1 and CDR2 are MNHEY and SMNVEV (reference sequence). The CDR3 coding sequence is TGTGCCAGCAGCCCCTGGGGGCAGGACCTATATAGCAATCAGCCCCAGCATTTT. This translates into CASSPWGQDLYSNQPQHF.

The chain carries TRBV9 and TRBJ2-1, with 14 bases identical to TRBD2. This CDR3 comprises 17 residues. The germline V gene encodes CDR1 SGDLS and CDR2 YYNGEE. Trimming at V came to 3 bases and at J to 9 bases, leaving 11 bases not matched to a gene. CDR3 nucleotides: TGTGCCAGCAGCGCCAAAGGACTAGCGGGAGGTGTAGGTGAGCAGTTCTTC. Amino acids: CASSAKGLAGGVGEQFF.

The chain carries TRBV6-5 and TRBJ2-1; 9 bases match TRBD2. J was trimmed by 5 bases and V by 4 bases; bases with no gene match: 9. This CDR3 comprises 16 residues. Germline V gene data show CDR1 as MNHEY and CDR2 as SVGAGI. Here the CDR3 DNA reads TGTGCCAGCAGTTCCCTTAGCGGGAGTAGCAACAATGAGCAGTTCTTC. This gives the protein CASSSLSGSSNNEQFF.

This clone appeared a single time. The chain is built from TRBV3-1 (or the pseudogene TRBV3-2) and TRBJ2-7; 10 positions match TRBD2. J gave up 5 bases and V 4 bases, and 8 bases lay outside the gene matches. The CDR3 totals 15 residues. Germline V gene data show CDR1 as LGHDT and CDR2 as YNNKEL (reference sequence). The CDR3 nucleotides read TGTGCCAGCAGCCCCGGGACTAGCGATTTAAACGAGCAGTACTTC. This gives the protein CASSPGTSDLNEQYF.

The J gene is TRBJ1-5, the V gene TRBV19, with a weak D call TRBD1 (5 bases). V lost 8 bases and J 6 bases, leaving 14 bases between the germline ends. Germline V gives CDR1 LNHDA, CDR2 SQIVND (reference sequence). The CDR3 contains 13 residues. This chain's CDR3 is CASAQGWRQPQHF. CDR3 bases: TGTGCCAGTGCTCAGGGTTGGCGTCAGCCCCAGCATTTT. Combining the CDR3 with reference TRBV19 and TRBJ1-5 gives the whole variable domain DGGITQSPKYLFRKEGQNVTLSCEQNLNHDAMYWYRQDPGQGLRLIYYSQIVNDFQKGDIAEGYSVSREKKESFPLTVTSAQKNPTAFYLCASAQGWRQPQHFGDGTRLSIL.

The chain has TRBV10-3 and TRBJ2-5; 9 bases fit TRBD2. CDR1 and CDR2 from the germline V gene are ENHRY and SYGVKD. V lost 10 bases, J lost 0 bases, and 6 bases stayed unmatched. CDR3 length: 14 residues. CDR3 loop: CASSRLADQETQYF. DNA of the CDR3: TGTGCCAGTTCTAGACTAGCGGACCAAGAGACCCAGTACTTC.

V usage is TRBV28 and J usage is TRBJ2-1; D is possibly TRBD2 (5 bases). The CDR3 is made up of 15 amino acids. With 4 bases removed from V and 8 bases from J, the gap between germline ends came to 18 bases. Germline V gene data show CDR1 as MDHEN and CDR2 as SYDVKM. The CDR3 DNA sequence: TGTGCCAGCAGTTATCGAGGTCCTAGCTGGGATGAGCAGTTCTTC. This encodes CASSYRGPSWDEQFF. Combining the CDR3 with reference TRBV28 and TRBJ2-1 gives the whole variable domain DVKVTQSSRYLVKRTGEKVFLECVQDMDHENMFWYRQDPGLGLRLIYFSYDVKMKEKGDIPEGYSVSREKKERFSLILESASTNQTSMYLCASSYRGPSWDEQFFGPGTRLTVL.

A single count supports this clone. This sequence joins TRBV27 and TRBJ1-4, with D hard to call. The CDR3 extends over 13 amino acids. Germline V gene data show CDR1 as MNHEY and CDR2 as SMNVEV (reference sequence). V gave up 6 bases and J gave up 8 bases, with 13 bases separating them. The CDR3 sequence is CASRPGSREKLFF. CDR3 DNA: TGTGCCAGCAGACCCGGGTCTAGAGAAAAACTGTTTTTT. The entire variable domain, with the rest obtained from reference TRBV27 and TRBJ1-4, is as follows: EAQVTQNPRYLITVTGKKLTVTCSQNMNHEYMSWYRQDPGLGLRQIYYSMNVEVTDKGDVPEGYKVSRKEKRNFPLILESPSPNQTSLYFCASRPGSREKLFFGSGTQLSVL.